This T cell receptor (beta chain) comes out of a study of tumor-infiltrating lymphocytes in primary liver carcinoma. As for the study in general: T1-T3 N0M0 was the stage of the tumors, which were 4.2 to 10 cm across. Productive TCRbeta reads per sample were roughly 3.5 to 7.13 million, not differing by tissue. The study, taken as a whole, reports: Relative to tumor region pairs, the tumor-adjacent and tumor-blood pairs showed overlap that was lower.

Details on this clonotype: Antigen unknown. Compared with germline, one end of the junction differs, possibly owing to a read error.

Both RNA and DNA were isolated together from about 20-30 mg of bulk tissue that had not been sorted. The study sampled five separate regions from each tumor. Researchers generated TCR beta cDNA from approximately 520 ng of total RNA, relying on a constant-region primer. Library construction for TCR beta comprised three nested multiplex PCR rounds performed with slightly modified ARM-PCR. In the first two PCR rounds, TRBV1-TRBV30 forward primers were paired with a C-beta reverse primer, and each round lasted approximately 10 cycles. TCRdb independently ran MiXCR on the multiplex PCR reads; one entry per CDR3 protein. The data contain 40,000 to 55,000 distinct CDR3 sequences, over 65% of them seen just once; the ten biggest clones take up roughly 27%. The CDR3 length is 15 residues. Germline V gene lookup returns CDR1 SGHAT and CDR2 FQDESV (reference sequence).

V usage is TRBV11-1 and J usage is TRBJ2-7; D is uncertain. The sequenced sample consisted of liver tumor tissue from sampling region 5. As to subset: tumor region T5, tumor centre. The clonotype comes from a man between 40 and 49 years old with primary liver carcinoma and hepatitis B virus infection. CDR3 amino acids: CACSLESSVSYKQYF. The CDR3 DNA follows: TGTGCCTGCAGCTTAGAATCGAGTGTCTCCTACAAGCAGTACTTC.